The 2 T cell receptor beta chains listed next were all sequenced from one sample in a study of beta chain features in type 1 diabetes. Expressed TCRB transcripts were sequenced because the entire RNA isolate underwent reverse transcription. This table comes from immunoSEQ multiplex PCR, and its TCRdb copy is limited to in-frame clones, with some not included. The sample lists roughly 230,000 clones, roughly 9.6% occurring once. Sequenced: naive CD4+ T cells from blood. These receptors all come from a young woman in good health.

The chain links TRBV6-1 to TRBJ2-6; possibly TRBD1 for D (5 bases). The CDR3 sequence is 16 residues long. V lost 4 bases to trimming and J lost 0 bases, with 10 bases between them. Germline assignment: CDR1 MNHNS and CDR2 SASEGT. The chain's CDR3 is CASSGMGLSGANVLTF. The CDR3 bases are TGTGCCAGCAGTGGTATGGGGCTCTCTGGGGCCAACGTCCTGACTTTC.

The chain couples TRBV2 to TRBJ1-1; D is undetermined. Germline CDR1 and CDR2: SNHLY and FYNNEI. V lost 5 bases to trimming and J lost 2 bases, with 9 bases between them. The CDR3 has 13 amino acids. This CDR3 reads CASSSGKNTEAFF. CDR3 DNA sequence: TGTGCCAGCAGTTCGGGAAAAAACACTGAAGCTTTCTTT. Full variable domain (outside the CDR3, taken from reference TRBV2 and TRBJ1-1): EPEVTQTPSHQVTQMGQEVILRCVPISNHLYFYWYRQILGQKVEFLVSFYNNEISEKSEIFDDQFSVERPDGSNFTLKIRSTKLEDSAMYFCASSSGKNTEAFFGQGTRLTVV.